Listed here are 5 T cell receptor beta chains from one sample, sequenced in a study of T cells expressing NK-cell markers. TCRdb processed the 5' RACE reads again and assigns one entry to each CDR3 protein, with no DNA. The repertoire table contains fewer than 550,000 distinct CDR3 sequences. Sample: blood T cells: a sorted CD56 or NKG2C T cell subset, CD4+ or CD8+ T cells, or bulk PBMC T cells (not recorded which). The receptors stem from a woman aged 45-60 years in good health.

This sequence joins TRBV20-1 and TRBJ1-6; as DNA is missing, the TRBD1 call by TCRdb cannot be tested. CDR3 length: 13 amino acids. Per germline, CDR1 DFQATT and CDR2 SNEGSKA (reference sequence). CDR3 amino acids: CSAHTPGGSPLHF.

The V call is TRBV4-2, the J call TRBJ2-1; checking the TCRdb D call of TRBD2 is not possible without DNA. In germline, CDR1 is LGHNA, CDR2 YNFKEQ. CDR3 length: 17 residues. The CDR3 loop reads CASSQGGSGRGWNEQFF.

The chain couples TRBV4-1 to TRBJ2-1; TCRdb outputs TRBD1, but without DNA this stays unchecked. In germline, CDR1 is MGHRA, CDR2 YSYEKL. The CDR3 contains 14 residues. The CDR3 loop is CASRSGQGKGEQFF.

The chain carries TRBV7-8 and TRBJ2-3; TCRdb's D call, TRBD1, is unchecked because there is no DNA. CDR1 is SGHVS and CDR2 is FQNEAQ in the germline V gene. The CDR3 length is 14 residues. The CDR3 is CASSPVAYTDTQYF.

V is TRBV24-1 and J is TRBJ2-1; TCRdb designates TRBD1, a call that cannot be tested without DNA. This CDR3 is built from 13 residues. Per germline, CDR1 KGHDR and CDR2 SFDVKD. The CDR3 here is CATSAAPSHEQFF.